The 18 T cell receptor beta chains below were found in one sample sequenced in a study of OX40 agonist ivuxolimab in advanced cancers. Sequenced by immunoSEQ multiplex PCR; TCRdb stores in-frame clones only, minus some. The sample includes roughly 50,000 clones, roughly 89% of them seen just once. This specimen consisted of CD4+ or CD8+ T cells sorted from blood, obtained in a trial of the OX40 agonist ivuxolimab. The receptors shown here come from an adult with an advanced solid tumor such as melanoma, head and neck, liver or kidney cancer.

A few counts support this clone. The junction shows a germline mismatch at one end, possibly a read error. The genes are TRBV7-7 and TRBJ2-5; D is perhaps TRBD2 (5 bases). This CDR3 has 14 residues. Germline lookup yields CDR1 SSHAT and CDR2 FNYEAQ (reference sequence). Here the CDR3 reads CASSEGKSGETQYF. The DNA for the CDR3 is TGTGCTAGCAGTGAGGGAAAATCGGGGGAGACCCAGTACTTC. Using reference TRBV7-7 and TRBJ2-5 for the parts outside the CDR3, the full variable domain is GAGVSQSPRYKVTKRGQDVTLRCDPISSHATLYWYQQALGQGPEFLTYFNYEAQPDKSGLPSDRFSAERPEGSISTLTIQRTEQRDSAMYRCASSEGKSGETQYFGPGTRLLVL.

This clone was detected once. The chain employs TRBV12-5 and TRBJ2-7; 7 bases fit TRBD1. Germline CDR1 is LGHNT and CDR2 is FRNRAP. The length of the CDR3 is 16 residues. J lost 2 bases, V lost 5 bases, and 12 bases had no gene match. CDR3 in amino acids: CASGVPVRTGTYEQYF. The CDR3 nucleotides are TGTGCTAGTGGTGTCCCGGTAAGGACAGGCACCTACGAGCAGTACTTC.

The J gene is TRBJ2-7, the V gene TRBV6-6, with TRBD2 matching 9 bases. The V gene's germline CDR1 is MNHNY and CDR2 SVGAGI (reference sequence). The CDR3 sequence is 14 residues long. Trimming at V came to 2 bases and at J to 6 bases, leaving 5 bases not matched to a gene. The CDR3 sequence is CASSYLAGSGEQYF. Written as DNA, the CDR3 is TGTGCCAGCAGTTACCTAGCGGGGTCGGGCGAGCAGTACTTC.

The chain joins TRBV11-3 to TRBJ2-2, with 7 bases identical to TRBD2. Germline CDR1 SGHNT, CDR2 YENEEA. V dropped 11 bases and J dropped 6; count of bases not matched to a gene: 18. This CDR3 spans 16 amino acids. CDR3 nucleotides: TGTGCCGGCCGGACCCTTGGACGTCGGGGGGCCGGGGAGCTGTTTTTT. Translation gives CAGRTLGRRGAGELFF.

The chain is built from TRBV4-1 and TRBJ2-5; D is undetermined. Germline lookup yields CDR1 MGHRA and CDR2 YSYEKL. The V and J ends lost 0 bases and 7 bases respectively, with 9 bases between them. The CDR3 spans 13 residues. The CDR3 DNA reads as TGCGCCAGCAGCCAAGATCCCTCTTGGACCCAGTACTTC. Translating it yields CASSQDPSWTQYF.

This sequence joins TRBV4-3 and TRBJ1-4, with D possibly matching TRBD1 (6 bases). The CDR3 contains 15 residues. V was cut by 0 bases and J by 7 bases, with 12 bases left in between. CDR1 and CDR2 from the germline V gene are LGHNA and YSLEER. CDR3 sequence reads: CASSQDLGGGEKLFF. The CDR3 region has the DNA TGCGCCAGCAGCCAAGATTTGGGGGGCGGTGAAAAACTGTTTTTT.

The CDR3 sequence is CASSVEGRGDGYTF. The DNA for the CDR3 is TGTGCCAGCAGCGTAGAGGGCAGGGGGGATGGCTACACCTTC. The V gene is TRBV9, the J gene TRBJ1-2; 7 nucleotides line up with TRBD1. Germline CDR1 and CDR2: SGDLS and YYNGEE. This CDR3 is 14 amino acids long. Unmatched junction bases numbered 5, after V lost 0 bases and J lost 6 bases.

The rearrangement links TRBV6-6 to TRBJ1-1; D gene ambiguous. The length of the CDR3 is 13 residues. V was shortened by 8 bases and J by 1 base, with 11 bases between the two germline ends. Germline lookup yields CDR1 MNHNY and CDR2 SVGAGI (reference sequence). The CDR3 DNA follows: TGTGCCAGCCGAACCAGTCCGAACACTGAAGCTTTCTTT. Encoded protein: CASRTSPNTEAFF.

This sequence joins TRBV6-5 and TRBJ1-2, with D possibly being TRBD1 (6 bases). Trimming stripped 7 bases from V and 2 bases from J, with 11 bases between. The CDR3 runs to 13 residues. CDR1 and CDR2 from the germline V gene are MNHEY and SVGAGI. CDR3 loop: CASINDRNYGYTF. For the CDR3, the DNA is TGTGCCAGCATTAACGACAGGAACTATGGCTACACCTTC.

The chain recombines TRBV6-6 with TRBJ2-1; maybe TRBD1 (6 bases). The germline gives CDR1 MNHNY, CDR2 SVGAGI (reference sequence). CDR3 size: 15 residues. V lost 5 bases, J lost 0 bases, and 11 bases lay in between. The CDR3 here is CASSLTGSSYNEQFF. For the CDR3, the DNA is TGTGCCAGCAGTCTCACAGGGAGCTCCTACAATGAGCAGTTCTTC.

This chain uses TRBV2 with TRBJ2-3, with no clear D. Trimming took 10 bases from V and 5 from J, leaving 16 bases between them. CDR3 length: 13 residues. Germline CDR1 and CDR2: SNHLY and FYNNEI. CDR3 coding DNA: TGTGCCACCTCGGAACTACGCATAGATACGCAGTATTTT. Translated: CATSELRIDTQYF.

V and J are TRBV4-1 and TRBJ2-1; D may be TRBD2 (5 bases). This CDR3 region has 17 residues. V lost 1 base and J lost 0, with 13 bases in between. The germline V gene has CDR1 MGHRA and CDR2 YSYEKL. The CDR3, as DNA: TGCGCCAGCAGCCAAGGTCCAAGCGGTTACTCCTACAATGAGCAGTTCTTC. Amino acids: CASSQGPSGYSYNEQFF.

This clone is medium-sized within its sample. The CDR3: CASSSPRDRVNTGELFF. The CDR3 DNA sequence: TGTGCCAGCAGCTCCCCCAGGGACAGGGTGAACACCGGGGAGCTGTTTTTT. This rearrangement joins TRBV9 to TRBJ2-2, with TRBD1 matching over 9 bases. CDR1 and CDR2 from the germline V gene are SGDLS and YYNGEE. V lost 4 bases to trimming and J lost 1 base; unmatched junction nucleotides: 8. This CDR3 has 17 amino acids.

V gene TRBV29-1 combines with J gene TRBJ1-1, with D tentatively TRBD1 (6 bases). The CDR3 sequence is 18 residues long. CDR1 SQVTM and CDR2 ANQGSEA come from the germline V gene. V was clipped by 5 bases and J by 5 bases, with 30 bases between them. The DNA for the CDR3 is TGCAGCGTTCCTCCGGGCGGGTCGGTTACAGGGTTGGTGACTGAAGCTTTCTTT. Translated: CSVPPGGSVTGLVTEAFF.

The rearrangement joins TRBV5-1 to TRBJ2-7; 8 bases are shared with TRBD1. Germline values: CDR1 SGHRS, CDR2 YFSETQ. The J segment lost 3 bases and the V segment lost 4 bases, leaving 6 bases of the junction unmatched. The CDR3 length is 14 residues. CDR3 protein: CASSTGQGGYEQYF. The DNA for the CDR3 is TGCGCCAGCAGCACTGGACAGGGCGGCTACGAGCAGTACTTC. Looking up the rest from reference TRBV5-1 and TRBJ2-7 gives the full variable domain: KAGVTQTPRYLIKTRGQQVTLSCSPISGHRSVSWYQQTPGQGLQFLFEYFSETQRNKGNFPGRFSGRQFSNSRSEMNVSTLELGDSALYLCASSTGQGGYEQYFGPGTRLTVT.

The chain recombines TRBV19 with TRBJ1-1; TRBD1 aligns across 10 bases. Trimming cost V 0 bases and J 4 bases; bases outside gene matches: 2. Germline lookup yields CDR1 LNHDA and CDR2 SQIVND (reference sequence). This CDR3 contains 15 residues. CDR3 sequence reads: CASSIETGGFTEAFF. The CDR3 coding sequence is TGTGCCAGTAGTATAGAGACAGGGGGCTTCACTGAAGCTTTCTTT. Together with reference TRBV19 and TRBJ1-1, the CDR3 gives the full variable domain: DGGITQSPKYLFRKEGQNVTLSCEQNLNHDAMYWYRQDPGQGLRLIYYSQIVNDFQKGDIAEGYSVSREKKESFPLTVTSAQKNPTAFYLCASSIETGGFTEAFFGQGTRLTVV.

This chain joins TRBV4-3 and TRBJ1-1; D might be TRBD1 (6 bases). CDR3 length: 16 residues. Looked up from germline, CDR1 is LGHNA and CDR2 is YSLEER. Trimming took off 0 bases at V and 7 bases at J, with 18 bases between the two ends. Here the CDR3 reads CASSQEASGAGGEAFF. CDR3 bases: TGCGCCAGCAGCCAAGAAGCTTCAGGGGCAGGAGGTGAAGCTTTCTTT.

The chain uses TRBV10-3 and TRBJ1-1; the D is unclear. Between the trimmed V and J ends, which lost 4 bases and 4 bases, there was a span of 4 bases. Germline V gives CDR1 ENHRY, CDR2 SYGVKD. The CDR3 spans 11 residues. The CDR3 spells CAISGGTEAFF. The CDR3 DNA reads as TGTGCCATCAGTGGGGGCACTGAAGCTTTCTTT.